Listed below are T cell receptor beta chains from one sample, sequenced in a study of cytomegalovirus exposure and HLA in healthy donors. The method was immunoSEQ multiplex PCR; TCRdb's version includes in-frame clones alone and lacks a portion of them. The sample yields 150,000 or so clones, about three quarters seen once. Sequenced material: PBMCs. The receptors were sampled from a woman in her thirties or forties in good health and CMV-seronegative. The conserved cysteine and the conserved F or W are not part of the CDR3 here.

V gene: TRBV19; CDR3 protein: ASSRWSGYNSPLH
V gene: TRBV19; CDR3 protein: ATSVTENTEAF
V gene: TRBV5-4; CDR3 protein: ASSSGTKRLSDTQY
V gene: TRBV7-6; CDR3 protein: ASSPGTSATQY
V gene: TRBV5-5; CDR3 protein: ASSLVVSQNQPQH
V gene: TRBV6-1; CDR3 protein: ASSPQVGTYEQY
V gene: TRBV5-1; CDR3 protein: ASSLAVSGGNEQF
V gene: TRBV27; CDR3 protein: ASSFRDTGGGETQY
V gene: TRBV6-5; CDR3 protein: ASSERQGHQPQH
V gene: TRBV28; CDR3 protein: ASSLGAGHNYGYT
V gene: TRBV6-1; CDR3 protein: ASSITGSNQPQH
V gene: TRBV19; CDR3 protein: ASRERGRDYNEQF
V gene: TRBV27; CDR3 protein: ASSRTGASGANVLT
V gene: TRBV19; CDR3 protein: ASSTRGVYQETQY
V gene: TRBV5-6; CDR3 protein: ASSGGASSYEQY
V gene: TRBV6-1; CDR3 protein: ASSDIVLAGVNNEQF
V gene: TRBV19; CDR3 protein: ASSPGQGINEQF
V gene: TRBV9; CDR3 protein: ASSVGGRYGYT
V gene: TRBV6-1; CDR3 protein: ASSSLRTGHKD
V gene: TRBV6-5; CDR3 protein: ASSRLGSYNEQF
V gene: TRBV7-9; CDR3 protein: ASSPRGAAYNEQF
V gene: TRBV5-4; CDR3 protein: ASSLGQGAFGGYT
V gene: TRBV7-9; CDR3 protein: ASSLKQNSGNTIY
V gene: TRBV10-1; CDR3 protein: ASSEGSTGGNEQF
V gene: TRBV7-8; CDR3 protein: ASRFSEYGNTEAF
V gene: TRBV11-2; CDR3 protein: ASSLEGAWVAVYNEQF
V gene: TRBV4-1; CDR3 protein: ASSHRDRGRSGANVLT
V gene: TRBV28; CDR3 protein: ASSSGGAGTGELF
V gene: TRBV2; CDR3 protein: ASSNDRGDTEAF
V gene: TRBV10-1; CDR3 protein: ASKSGQGPYEQY
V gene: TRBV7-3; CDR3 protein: ASSTTAVLAGVPFYEQY